A selection of T cell receptor beta chains follows, all from one sample in a study of sequential checkpoint blockade in melanoma. Sequenced by immunoSEQ multiplex PCR; TCRdb stores in-frame clones only, minus some. The sample holds roughly 20,000 clones, about four fifths seen once. Sequences were derived from CD8+ T cells sorted from blood (inferred from file names), sampled from a patient given nivolumab and ipilimumab in sequence. The receptors were gathered from a human donor with melanoma. Each CDR3 is given with its conserved first and last residue. Fields, in order: clone size, D gene, V gene, J gene, CDR3 protein, CDR3 DNA. A D gene is named only where the DNA matches it firmly. Clone size appears in some rows only: once, few, many, or a class for an expanded clone.

clone size: .
D gene: TRBD1
V gene: TRBV6-6
J gene: TRBJ2-7
CDR3 protein: CASSYSPPGQTYEQYF
CDR3 DNA: TGTGCCAGCAGTTACTCCCCCCCGGGACAGACCTACGAGCAGTACTTC

clone size: .
D gene: .
V gene: TRBV28
J gene: TRBJ1-1
CDR3 protein: CASNEETLQEAFF
CDR3 DNA: TGTGCCAGCAATGAAGAGACTCTCCAGGAAGCTTTCTTT

clone size: once
D gene: .
V gene: TRBV6-1
J gene: TRBJ2-7
CDR3 protein: CASSLSGGITGEQYF
CDR3 DNA: TGTGCCAGCAGTTTAAGTGGGGGGATTACGGGGGAGCAGTACTTC

clone size: medium-sized
D gene: .
V gene: TRBV6-6
J gene: TRBJ2-1
CDR3 protein: CASSYGWQFF
CDR3 DNA: TGTGCCAGCAGTTACGGCTGGCAGTTCTTC

clone size: .
D gene: .
V gene: TRBV28
J gene: TRBJ1-1
CDR3 protein: CATSPGAGTEAFF
CDR3 DNA: TGTGCCACCAGCCCAGGGGCCGGCACTGAAGCTTTCTTT

clone size: .
D gene: TRBD1
V gene: TRBV6-5
J gene: TRBJ1-6
CDR3 protein: CASSETGANSPLHF
CDR3 DNA: TGTGCCAGCAGCGAGACAGGGGCTAATTCACCCCTCCACTTT

clone size: .
D gene: TRBD1
V gene: TRBV11-2
J gene: TRBJ1-6
CDR3 protein: CASSAGTGIHNSPLHF
CDR3 DNA: TGTGCCAGCAGCGCCGGGACAGGGATCCATAATTCACCCCTCCACTTT

clone size: .
D gene: .
V gene: TRBV6-1
J gene: TRBJ1-6
CDR3 protein: CASSDSAGSPLHF
CDR3 DNA: TGTGCCAGCAGTGACTCCGCGGGTTCACCCCTCCACTTT

clone size: once
D gene: .
V gene: TRBV5-1
J gene: TRBJ1-4
CDR3 protein: CASSLARGDEKLFF
CDR3 DNA: TGCGCCAGCAGCTTGGCCCGGGGTGACGAAAAACTGTTTTTT

clone size: .
D gene: .
V gene: TRBV11-2
J gene: TRBJ2-7
CDR3 protein: CASSLGAGAYEQYF
CDR3 DNA: TGTGCCAGCAGCTTAGGAGCAGGCGCCTACGAGCAGTACTTC

clone size: once
D gene: TRBD2
V gene: TRBV6-5
J gene: TRBJ2-1
CDR3 protein: CASSYDPSGGNNEQFF
CDR3 DNA: TGTGCCAGCAGTTACGATCCTAGCGGAGGGAACAATGAGCAGTTCTTC

clone size: .
D gene: TRBD1
V gene: TRBV19
J gene: TRBJ2-7
CDR3 protein: CASSLSTGTVLDEQYF
CDR3 DNA: TGTGCCAGTAGTCTCTCTACCGGGACAGTACTCGACGAGCAGTACTTC

clone size: .
D gene: .
V gene: TRBV7-8
J gene: TRBJ1-6
CDR3 protein: CASSSGQSSYNSPLHF
CDR3 DNA: TGTGCCAGCAGCTCTGGACAGAGCTCCTATAATTCACCCCTCCACTTT

clone size: .
D gene: .
V gene: TRBV4-2
J gene: TRBJ1-6
CDR3 protein: CASSEARGNSPLHF
CDR3 DNA: TGTGCCAGCAGCGAAGCCAGGGGTAATTCACCCCTCCACTTT

clone size: .
D gene: TRBD1
V gene: TRBV14
J gene: TRBJ1-2
CDR3 protein: CASSQTGYATGIAYGYTF
CDR3 DNA: TGTGCCAGCAGCCAGACAGGGTATGCGACTGGGATAGCCTATGGCTACACCTTC

clone size: .
D gene: .
V gene: TRBV27
J gene: TRBJ2-7
CDR3 protein: CASSLGRAFEQYF
CDR3 DNA: TGTGCCAGCAGTTTGGGCAGGGCCTTCGAGCAGTACTTC

clone size: .
D gene: .
V gene: TRBV19
J gene: TRBJ1-5
CDR3 protein: CASSINSGFQPQHF
CDR3 DNA: TGTGCCAGTAGTATAAACTCAGGGTTTCAGCCCCAGCATTTT

clone size: .
D gene: .
V gene: TRBV10-2
J gene: TRBJ1-2
CDR3 protein: CASSESNSGGDYGYTF
CDR3 DNA: TGCGCCAGCAGTGAGTCAAACAGTGGGGGGGACTATGGCTACACCTTC

clone size: .
D gene: .
V gene: TRBV28
J gene: TRBJ2-7
CDR3 protein: CASSPHYEQYF
CDR3 DNA: TGTGCCAGCAGTCCCCACTACGAGCAGTACTTC

clone size: .
D gene: TRBD1
V gene: TRBV6-1
J gene: TRBJ2-7
CDR3 protein: CASSEGQGEQYF
CDR3 DNA: TGTGCCAGCAGTGAAGGACAGGGAGAGCAGTACTTC

clone size: .
D gene: .
V gene: TRBV9
J gene: TRBJ2-7
CDR3 protein: CASSVGDREEYEQYF
CDR3 DNA: TGTGCCAGCAGCGTAGGAGACAGGGAGGAGTACGAGCAGTACTTC

clone size: .
D gene: TRBD2
V gene: TRBV5-1
J gene: TRBJ2-7
CDR3 protein: CASSPVAGGRDEQYF
CDR3 DNA: TGCGCCAGCAGTCCAGTAGCGGGTGGGAGGGACGAGCAGTACTTC

clone size: .
D gene: TRBD1
V gene: TRBV2
J gene: TRBJ1-2
CDR3 protein: CASNPPGRGMRGYTF
CDR3 DNA: TGTGCCAGCAACCCACCCGGCAGGGGGATGAGGGGCTACACCTTC

clone size: .
D gene: TRBD2
V gene: TRBV19
J gene: TRBJ2-7
CDR3 protein: CASSSLAGFPYEQYF
CDR3 DNA: TGTGCCAGTAGTTCCTTAGCGGGCTTCCCCTACGAGCAGTACTTC

clone size: .
D gene: TRBD2
V gene: TRBV28
J gene: TRBJ2-1
CDR3 protein: CASSLPGLANEQFF
CDR3 DNA: TGTGCCAGCAGTTTACCGGGACTAGCGAATGAGCAGTTCTTC

clone size: .
D gene: .
V gene: TRBV19
J gene: TRBJ2-7
CDR3 protein: CASSISGNREQYF
CDR3 DNA: TGTGCCAGTAGTATCTCAGGGAATCGGGAGCAGTACTTC

clone size: .
D gene: .
V gene: TRBV29-1
J gene: TRBJ1-5
CDR3 protein: CSVGGGDQPQHF
CDR3 DNA: TGCAGCGTGGGGGGAGGGGATCAGCCCCAGCATTTT

clone size: .
D gene: .
V gene: TRBV7-9
J gene: TRBJ1-4
CDR3 protein: CASSLNSLATNEKLFF
CDR3 DNA: TGTGCCAGCAGCTTAAACAGCCTGGCAACTAATGAAAAACTGTTTTTT

clone size: .
D gene: .
V gene: TRBV29-1
J gene: TRBJ1-1
CDR3 protein: CSVVLGQLNTEAFF
CDR3 DNA: TGCAGCGTTGTCTTGGGACAACTGAACACTGAAGCTTTCTTT

clone size: .
D gene: .
V gene: TRBV28
J gene: TRBJ1-1
CDR3 protein: CARGGRDQGTFF
CDR3 DNA: TGTGCCCGAGGGGGGAGGGACCAAGGGACTTTCTTT

clone size: once
D gene: .
V gene: TRBV6-6
J gene: TRBJ2-7
CDR3 protein: CAISESGVREQYF
CDR3 DNA: TGTGCCATCAGTGAGTCAGGGGTACGCGAGCAGTACTTC

clone size: .
D gene: .
V gene: TRBV5-4
J gene: TRBJ2-7
CDR3 protein: CAIQSEGGRQYF
CDR3 DNA: TGTGCCATCCAATCGGAAGGAGGAAGGCAGTACTTC

clone size: few
D gene: .
V gene: TRBV19
J gene: TRBJ1-2
CDR3 protein: CASSRHWTDPYGYTF
CDR3 DNA: TGTGCCAGTAGTAGACACTGGACTGATCCTTATGGCTACACCTTC

clone size: .
D gene: .
V gene: TRBV23-1
J gene: TRBJ1-3
CDR3 protein: CASRGLSLSGNTIYF
CDR3 DNA: TGCGCCAGCAGGGGGCTCTCTCTCTCTGGAAACACCATATATTTT

clone size: .
D gene: .
V gene: TRBV11-2
J gene: TRBJ2-7
CDR3 protein: CASSLRAVAGEQYF
CDR3 DNA: TGTGCCAGCAGCCTTCGGGCTGTCGCAGGGGAGCAGTACTTC

clone size: .
D gene: TRBD1
V gene: TRBV28
J gene: TRBJ1-2
CDR3 protein: CASSRQGSFYGYTF
CDR3 DNA: TGTGCCAGCAGCCGACAGGGTTCCTTCTATGGCTACACCTTC

clone size: .
D gene: TRBD1
V gene: TRBV27
J gene: TRBJ2-7
CDR3 protein: CASSFTGQGTGPYF
CDR3 DNA: TGTGCCAGCAGTTTCACGGGACAGGGGACGGGCCCGTACTTC

clone size: .
D gene: TRBD1
V gene: TRBV28
J gene: TRBJ1-5
CDR3 protein: CASSLWTGGPYQPQHF
CDR3 DNA: TGTGCCAGCAGTTTGTGGACAGGGGGCCCTTATCAGCCCCAGCATTTT

clone size: .
D gene: TRBD1
V gene: TRBV28
J gene: TRBJ2-7
CDR3 protein: CASSVGRGYEQYF
CDR3 DNA: TGTGCCAGCAGTGTGGGCAGGGGGTACGAGCAGTACTTC

clone size: .
D gene: TRBD1
V gene: TRBV29-1
J gene: TRBJ1-4
CDR3 protein: CSVRTGDQDNEKLFF
CDR3 DNA: TGCAGCGTGCGGACAGGGGACCAGGATAACGAAAAACTGTTTTTT

clone size: .
D gene: TRBD2
V gene: TRBV29-1
J gene: TRBJ2-7
CDR3 protein: CSLLAGGEQYF
CDR3 DNA: TGCAGCCTTCTAGCGGGAGGCGAGCAGTACTTC